What follows are 2 T cell receptor beta chains derived from one specimen sequenced in a study of read filtering for tumor transcriptome and immune sequencing. From 300 to 400 ng of RNA, a library with molecular barcoded alpha/delta and beta/gamma adaptors was made. In TCRdb, the reads were re-called with MiXCR into one record per CDR3 protein. The profile shows about 130,000 distinct CDR3 sequences, over 10% of them singletons. The sequenced material came from a population of CD138-negative cells sorted from bone marrow. These TCRs come from a donor aged 40 or older with multiple myeloma.

In the case of this clonotype: At one end the junction does not follow the germline gene, possibly because of a read error. The chain joins TRBV20-1 to TRBJ2-1; TRBD2 matches 7 bases. Per the germline V gene, CDR1 is DFQATT and CDR2 is SNEGSKA (reference sequence). The CDR3 consists of 17 residues. In DNA, the CDR3 is TGCAGTGTGGGATCGGCGGGGGTTCCCAGCTCCTACAGTGAGCAGTTCTTC. It translates to CSVGSAGVPSSYSEQFF.

This clonotype was detected ten times or more. The V call is TRBV29-1, the J call TRBJ2-3, with D perhaps TRBD1 (5 bases). This CDR3 comprises 13 residues. Germline V CDR1 and CDR2: SQVTM, ANQGSEA. Deletions cut 7 bases from V and 2 bases from J, with 13 bases between. The CDR3 sequence is CSASTDNTDTQYF. The CDR3 bases are TGCAGCGCCTCGACAGATAACACAGATACGCAGTATTTT.